The T cell receptor (beta chain) under discussion was sequenced for a study of CXCR3-negative and CXCR3-positive naive CD8 T cells. General study results and limits: Similar TRBV-TRBJ usage was seen in naive cells (both CXCR3-negative and CXCR3-positive), but memory cells differed. The TRB CDR3s that CXCR3-positive naive cells carried were more hydrophobic than those of CXCR3-negative naive cells.

CDR3 length: 15 residues. Germline-derived CDR1 and CDR2 are SGHKS and YYEKEE (reference sequence). Every individual CD8+ T cell subset underwent sorting in triplicate at around 300,000 cells apiece. With UMI labels, 5' RACE was used to prepare the TRB cDNA libraries. TCRdb reworked the 5' RACE reads into one entry per CDR3 protein, no DNA. The listing contains about 85,000 distinct CDR3 sequences. Worth noting for this clonotype: Its antigen is undetermined.

The specimen was naive CXCR3+ CD8+ T cells from blood. Regarding subset: CD45RO-CCR7+CD27+CD95- naive CD8+ T cells expressing CXCR3 (TNR3+). This receptor was taken from a human donor in good health. Some clones in this sample may be carry-over from other donors' samples. The genes are TRBV5-5 and TRBJ2-3; the D call of TRBD1 rests on TCRdb alone, since no DNA is present to check it. The CDR3 loop is CASSPGQSITDTQYF.